The 21 T cell receptor beta chains reported below all come from one sample, sequenced in a study of T cell changes during pregnancy in multiple sclerosis. Only in-frame clones appear in the TCRdb table, and some are missing; sequencing was by immunoSEQ multiplex PCR. Of under 70,000 clones detected, about nine tenths appear once; the ten largest clones hold roughly 1.3%. Here the sequenced sample was peripheral blood, taken after pregnancy. The receptors shown here come from a female donor in good health, enrolled as a control in a pregnancy study.

This clone was picked up a small number of times. The chain is built from TRBV18 and TRBJ1-2, with 7 bases lining up with TRBD1. CDR3 size: 17 residues. The V gene's germline CDR1 is KGHSH and CDR2 LQKENI. Trimming cost V 1 base and J 7 bases; bases outside gene matches: 15. This chain's CDR3 is CASSPLSGQLGVVGYTF. The CDR3 DNA reads as TGTGCCAGCTCACCACTCTCGGGACAGCTGGGGGTTGTTGGCTACACCTTC.

This chain uses TRBV13 with TRBJ2-7; weak D call: TRBD2 (7 bases). This CDR3 spans 14 amino acids. V was shortened by 3 bases and J by 3 bases, with 12 bases between the two germline ends. Germline lookup yields CDR1 PRHDT and CDR2 FYEKMQ (reference sequence). Written as DNA, the CDR3 is TGTGCCAGCAGCTTGTGGGGGGGCCGCTACGAGCAGTACTTC. This codes for CASSLWGGRYEQYF.

The chain carries TRBV30 and TRBJ1-2; the D gene is possibly TRBD1 (5 bases). Germline values: CDR1 GTSNPN, CDR2 SVGIG (reference sequence). V lost 3 bases, J lost 6 bases, and 14 bases lay in between. This CDR3 is built from 13 residues. Written as DNA, the CDR3 is TGTGCCTGGAGGCATCGGGGGAACCATGGCTACACCTTC. It translates to CAWRHRGNHGYTF.

The chain joins TRBV19 to TRBJ1-6; possibly TRBD1 for D (6 bases). Germline V lookup: CDR1 LNHDA, CDR2 SQIVND (reference sequence). The V end was cut by 1 base, the J end by 6 bases, with 10 bases between. The length of the CDR3 is 15 residues. CDR3 nucleotide sequence: TGTGCCAGTAGTATAGGCGGGGGCCCTAATTCACCCCTCCACTTT. As protein: CASSIGGGPNSPLHF.

The chain combines TRBV9 with TRBJ2-1; D uncertain. Between the trimmed V and J ends, which lost 2 bases and 5 bases, there was a span of 11 bases. Looked up from germline, CDR1 is SGDLS and CDR2 is YYNGEE. CDR3 length equals 14 residues. In DNA form, the CDR3 reads TGTGCCAGCAGCGTCGACTCTAGAGACAATGAGCAGTTCTTC. Translating gives CASSVDSRDNEQFF.

The chain links TRBV5-6 to TRBJ1-3; no definite D call. From germline, CDR1 is SGHDT and CDR2 YYEEEE. CDR3 size: 14 residues. V lost 0 bases and J 0 bases, leaving 4 bases between the germline ends. CDR3 loop: CASSLVYSGNTIYF. CDR3 sequence (DNA): TGTGCCAGCAGCTTGGTGTACTCTGGAAACACCATATATTTT.

The chain uses TRBV7-3 and TRBJ2-2; TRBD2 matches at 7 bases. CDR3 size: 15 residues. Germline CDR1 SGHTA, CDR2 FQGTGA. With V trimmed by 1 base and J by 3 bases, 2 bases remained unmatched. CDR3 nucleotide sequence: TGTGCCAGCAGCTTAAATGCGGGGGACACCGGGGAGCTGTTTTTT. As protein: CASSLNAGDTGELFF.

This clone was seen only a few times. The chain recombines TRBV30 with TRBJ1-4; possibly TRBD1 for D (5 bases). The CDR3 has 13 residues. V was trimmed by 0 bases and J by 8 bases, leaving 10 bases between them. Germline V gene lookup returns CDR1 GTSNPN and CDR2 SVGIG (reference sequence). As DNA, the CDR3 is TGTGCCTGGAGTGTACAGGCAGGAGAAAAACTGTTTTTT. As protein: CAWSVQAGEKLFF.

V usage is TRBV5-3 and J usage is TRBJ2-7; the D is unclear. TRBV5-3 is sorted into the ORF group, with uncertain function. The CDR3 is 10 residues long. Between the trimmed V and J ends, which lost 6 bases and 3 bases, there was a span of 4 bases. The DNA of the CDR3 is TGTGCCAGAACCTACTACGAGCAGTACTTC. Amino acids: CARTYYEQYF.

The chain employs TRBV2 and TRBJ1-5; 7 bases align to TRBD1. V was clipped by 11 bases and J by 0 bases; unmatched bases: 4. The CDR3 loop spans 13 amino acids. Germline V gives CDR1 SNHLY, CDR2 FYNNEI. The CDR3 loop reads CAGGTVSNQPQHF. CDR3 sequence (DNA): TGTGCCGGAGGGACAGTTAGCAATCAGCCCCAGCATTTT.

The chain uses TRBV6-5 and TRBJ2-7; 8 nucleotides match TRBD1. There are 16 residues in the CDR3. Germline CDR1 and CDR2: MNHEY and SVGAGI. Losses at the gene ends were 0 bases for V and 2 bases for J; bases not matched to a gene: 6. CDR3 DNA: TGTGCCAGCAGTTACTCGATGTTACAGGGGGCCTACGAGCAGTACTTC. This encodes CASSYSMLQGAYEQYF.

V and J are TRBV30 and TRBJ2-1; TRBD2 matches 9 bases. The CDR3 runs to 17 residues. The trim removed 0 bases at V and 8 bases at J, leaving 14 bases unmatched. The germline V gene has CDR1 GTSNPN and CDR2 SVGIG (reference sequence). CDR3 sequence reads: CAWSVKGAGGRSYEQFF. CDR3 DNA: TGTGCCTGGAGTGTAAAAGGGGCGGGGGGGCGTAGCTATGAGCAGTTCTTC.

The chain uses TRBV7-9 and TRBJ2-3, with TRBD2 as a possible D gene (6 bases). Trimming took off 2 bases at V and 4 bases at J, with 19 bases between the two ends. In germline, CDR1 is SEHNR, CDR2 FQNEAQ (reference sequence). The CDR3 is 17 amino acids. In nucleotides, the CDR3 is TGTGCCAGCAGCTTAACTGCCACTAGCCAGGGATCAGATACGCAGTATTTT. Translation: CASSLTATSQGSDTQYF. The full variable domain, with the rest looked up from reference TRBV7-9 and TRBJ2-3, is DTGVSQNPRHKITKRGQNVTFRCDPISEHNRLYWYRQTLGQGPEFLTYFQNEAQLEKSRLLSDRFSAERPKGSFSTLEIQRTEQGDSAMYLCASSLTATSQGSDTQYFGPGTRLTVL.

The genes are TRBV30 and TRBJ1-4; 7 nucleotides align to TRBD1. CDR3 length equals 14 residues. Germline V gives CDR1 GTSNPN, CDR2 SVGIG (reference sequence). Trimming took 0 bases from V and 5 from J; bases not matched to a gene: 3. CDR3 nucleotide sequence: TGTGCCTGGAGTGTAATGACAGGGAATGAAAAACTGTTTTTT. Residues: CAWSVMTGNEKLFF.

The V and J genes are TRBV4-3 and TRBJ2-1; the D gene is possibly TRBD1 (6 bases). Germline CDR1 reads LGHNA; CDR2 reads YSLEER. The ends were cut back, 0 bases at V and 3 bases at J, with 12 bases in the middle. The CDR3 covers 16 residues. The chain's CDR3 is CASSQDSMTGYNEQFF. In DNA, the CDR3 is TGCGCCAGCAGCCAAGATTCGATGACAGGCTACAATGAGCAGTTCTTC.

The chain carries TRBV6-4 and TRBJ2-3; 11 nucleotides line up with TRBD2. The CDR3 is 16 amino acids. V shed 3 bases and J 4 bases; nucleotides not matched to a gene: 6. Germline V CDR1 and CDR2: MRHNA, SNTAGT. The CDR3 is CASSESGTSGPDTQYF. CDR3 coding DNA: TGTGCCAGCAGTGAATCGGGGACTAGCGGCCCAGATACGCAGTATTTT.

This clone was observed once. The chain is built from TRBV10-3 and TRBJ2-3, with TRBD2 identical over 8 bases. V was pared by 4 bases and J by 5 bases, with 11 bases of the junction left unmatched. The CDR3 is made up of 16 amino acids. The germline V gene encodes CDR1 ENHRY and CDR2 SYGVKD. Here the CDR3 reads CAISAGTRVGQDTQYF. In DNA form, the CDR3 reads TGTGCCATCAGTGCCGGGACTAGAGTGGGTCAAGATACGCAGTATTTT.

This clone has only one observation. The J gene is TRBJ2-1, the V gene TRBV27, with D perhaps TRBD2 (5 bases). The CDR3 loop spans 15 amino acids. Between the trimmed V and J ends, which lost 7 bases and 1 base, there was a span of 14 bases. Looked up from germline, CDR1 is MNHEY and CDR2 is SMNVEV (reference sequence). CDR3 sequence reads: CASNRGLASYNEQFF. The CDR3 bases are TGTGCCAGCAACCGTGGTCTAGCTTCCTACAATGAGCAGTTCTTC.

This chain uses TRBV7-8 with TRBJ2-1, with TRBD1 as a possible D gene (5 bases). Germline CDR1 SGHVS, CDR2 FQNEAQ. This CDR3 comprises 17 residues. Trimming shortened V by 2 bases and J by 2 bases, and 16 bases separated the two germline ends. CDR3 region: CASSLIEWTSTYNEQFF. The CDR3 DNA follows: TGTGCCAGCAGCTTAATTGAATGGACATCTACCTACAATGAGCAGTTCTTC.

The genes are TRBV30 and TRBJ2-7; D is unresolved. V lost 4 bases and J 0 bases, leaving 10 bases between the germline ends. This CDR3 comprises 13 residues. The germline V gene encodes CDR1 GTSNPN and CDR2 SVGIG (reference sequence). This chain's CDR3 is CAWTTESSYEQYF. Here the CDR3 DNA reads TGTGCCTGGACGACGGAGAGCTCCTACGAGCAGTACTTC. The whole variable domain, filled in from reference TRBV30 and TRBJ2-7, reads SQTIHQWPATLVQPVGSPLSLECTVEGTSNPNLYWYRQAAGRGLQLLFYSVGIGQISSEVPQNLSASRPQDRQFILSSKKLLLSDSGFYLCAWTTESSYEQYFGPGTRLTVT.

This clone was observed once. The chain is built from TRBV7-2 and TRBJ2-5; no firm D call. Trimming took off 5 bases at V and 5 bases at J, with 18 bases between the two ends. The CDR3 is made up of 15 amino acids. Germline values: CDR1 SGHTA, CDR2 FQGNSA. This CDR3 reads CASSRLNANRETQYF. Written as DNA, the CDR3 is TGTGCCAGCAGCCGACTCAACGCCAACCGGGAGACCCAGTACTTC.